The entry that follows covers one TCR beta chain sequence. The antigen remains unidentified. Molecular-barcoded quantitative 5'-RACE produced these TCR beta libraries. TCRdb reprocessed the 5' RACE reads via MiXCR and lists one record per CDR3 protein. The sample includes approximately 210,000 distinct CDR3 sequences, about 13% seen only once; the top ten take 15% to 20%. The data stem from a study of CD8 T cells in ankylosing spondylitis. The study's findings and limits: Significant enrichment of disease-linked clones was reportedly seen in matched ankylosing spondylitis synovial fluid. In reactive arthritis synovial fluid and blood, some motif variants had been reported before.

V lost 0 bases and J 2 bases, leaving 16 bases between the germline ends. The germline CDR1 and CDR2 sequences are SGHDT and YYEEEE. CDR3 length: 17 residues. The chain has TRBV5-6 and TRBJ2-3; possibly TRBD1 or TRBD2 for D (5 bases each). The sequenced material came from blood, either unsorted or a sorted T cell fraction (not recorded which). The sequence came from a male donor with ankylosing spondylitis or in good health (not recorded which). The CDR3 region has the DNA TGTGCCAGCAGCTTGGCGCTAGGGGACGGAGCCACAGATACGCAGTATTTT. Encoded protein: CASSLALGDGATDTQYF.